Listed below are T cell receptor beta chains from one sample, sequenced in a study of blood T cell repertoires in COVID-19. The assay was immunoSEQ multiplex PCR, and TCRdb's table has in-frame clones only and misses some. The data show 30,000 to 40,000 clones, 93% seen once. Sequenced input: peripheral blood. These receptors all come from a male donor with active COVID-19. CDR3s include the opening cysteine and the closing phenylalanine or tryptophan. Some rows mark clone size as missing; the rest say once, few, many or name a class of expanded clone.

V gene	clone size	J gene	CDR3 protein
TRBV19	-	TRBJ2-7	CASSMRGSTAYEQYF
TRBV3-1/TRBV3-2	-	TRBJ1-1	CASSQDFLNTEAFF
TRBV6-2/TRBV6-3	-	TRBJ1-2	CASSYANRDYGYTF
TRBV11-1	-	TRBJ2-7	CASSKTAGIAYEQYF
TRBV11-2	-	TRBJ1-2	CASRGQGGSYGYTF
TRBV5-8	-	TRBJ1-2	CASSLTGVGYTF
TRBV9	-	TRBJ2-3	CASSVGGTPSTDTQYF
TRBV6-5	-	TRBJ1-2	CASNSQRGIGGYTF
TRBV11-2	-	TRBJ2-7	CASSRARAYEQYF
TRBV5-4	few	TRBJ1-1	CASSLFDRANTEAFF
TRBV11-2	once	TRBJ1-2	CASSPDRVGYTF
TRBV13	few	TRBJ2-1	CASSGRGRFREANEQFF
TRBV5-4	-	TRBJ1-1	CASSLEQGNTEAFF
TRBV4-3	-	TRBJ2-3	CASSQVSTGVTDTQYF
TRBV6-5	-	TRBJ2-2	CASSPRQGYTGELFF
TRBV5-1	-	TRBJ1-6	CASSSSPTGGNSPLHF
TRBV5-1	-	TRBJ1-4	CASSYDTYEKLFF
TRBV18	-	TRBJ1-3	CASSHGQVSAGNTIYF
TRBV30	-	TRBJ1-4	CAWKGDRYEKLFF
TRBV4-1	-	TRBJ1-2	CASSLPGGSGYTF
TRBV10-3	once	TRBJ1-2	CAINRDRAGGYTF
TRBV6-5	-	TRBJ1-2	CASRVRQGGYTF
TRBV11-2	-	TRBJ1-1	CASSPNRGPAKNTEAFF
TRBV11-3	once	TRBJ1-2	CASSSTRGRGGGYTF
TRBV12-3/TRBV12-4	-	TRBJ2-7	CASSTGGVYEQYF
TRBV9	-	TRBJ1-3	CASSVGRGDSGNTIYF
TRBV5-6	-	TRBJ1-2	CASSLRQVEGYGYTF